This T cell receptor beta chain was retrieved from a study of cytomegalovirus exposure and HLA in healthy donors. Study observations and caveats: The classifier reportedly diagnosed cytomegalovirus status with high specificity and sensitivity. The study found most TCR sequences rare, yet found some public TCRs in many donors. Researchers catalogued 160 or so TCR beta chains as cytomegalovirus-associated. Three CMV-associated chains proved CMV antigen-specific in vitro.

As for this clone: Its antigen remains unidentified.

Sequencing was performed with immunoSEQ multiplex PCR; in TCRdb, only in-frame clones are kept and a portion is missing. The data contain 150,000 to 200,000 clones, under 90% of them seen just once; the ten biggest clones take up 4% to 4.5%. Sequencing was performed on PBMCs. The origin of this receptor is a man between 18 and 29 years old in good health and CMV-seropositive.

The CDR3 DNA is TGTGCCAGCAGCGTACGCGGGAGCTCCAATGAGCAGTTCTTC. It specifies CASSVRGSSNEQFF. The chain joins TRBV9 to TRBJ2-1; TRBD2 matches at 7 bases. In germline, CDR1 is SGDLS, CDR2 YYNGEE. J lost 6 bases, V lost 1 base, and 4 bases had no gene match. This CDR3 comprises 14 residues.